The entry below gives a single T cell receptor (beta chain) sequence along with its context. The table lists this clone with a few counts. Its antigen remains undetermined. Qualities for individual bases were not recorded, and no much larger clone is one base off. The CDR3 contains 15 residues, cysteine and phenylalanine counted. Just the 45-base CDR3 DNA is kept, in frame starting at base 1. At the junction V is shortened by 1 base and J by 0 bases, with 10 bases in between. Reading the germline V gene gives CDR1 SGHTA and CDR2 FQGNSA. The TCRbeta CDR3 regions were amplified in a multiplexed two-step PCR with Vbeta-specific forward primers and Jbeta-specific reverse primers. The TCRbeta libraries were sequenced on an Illumina instrument via the immunoSEQ service. As for the original processing: IMGT annotation was used to assign V, D and J genes, and synthetic CDR3 analogues were used to correct the counts for multiplex PCR bias. Repertoire clonality was computed in the immunoSEQ Analyzer as one minus normalized Shannon entropy. Clonal expansion was defined using Fisher's exact test with Benjamini-Hochberg false discovery rate control and a two-tailed threshold of P<0.01. TCRdb's version of the immuneACCESS table is confined to in-frame rearrangements and falls short of the full clone set. An unresolved V gene accounts for under half of the shortfall where checked; the remainder is of unknown origin. That table supplies the V and J calls and clone size; D and trimming were determined from the DNA. The sample yields under 15,000 clones; about 79% were counted once. The ten largest clones add up to around 0.63% of the sample.

Sorted T cell subsets were CFSE-labeled and co-cultured for 4 to 6 days with allogeneic regulatory or mature dendritic cells at a 1:10 DC:T ratio. Naive T cells were sorted as CD45RA+ and memory T cells as CD45RO+ CD4+ or CD8+ cells by FACS. T cells for TCR sequencing came from a couple of healthy control subjects. The Qiagen DNeasy Blood & Tissue Kit was used to extract genomic DNA. The sample originates from a study of regulatory dendritic cells for organ transplantation (dated by TCRdb to the late 2010s). A note on the overall study: Regulatory dendritic cells were generated from monocytes cultured with vitamin D3 on days 0 and 4 and IL-10 on day 4. On day 6, LPS was added to the DC cultures so that the response of the DCs to a potent maturation-inducing agent could be evaluated. Before and after allostimulation with regulatory or mature dendritic cells, TCRbeta repertoires were sequenced from sorted naive and memory CD4+ and CD8+ T cells. Overall study outcomes, separate from this receptor: Among the resting subsets, memory CD8+ T cells contained the most alloreactive TCR clonotypes. Sequencing was done in only a couple of subjects, and the authors reported considerable heterogeneity between individuals in the alloreactive memory CD8+ T cell pool. Naive CD4+ and CD8+ T cells showed highly diverse repertoires, whereas memory cells were less diverse and memory CD8+ cells were the most oligoclonal. In both subjects, allostimulation led to expansion of memory CD8+ clones, though the expansion induced by regulatory dendritic cells appeared to be more limited than that induced by mature dendritic cells.

Sequencing was performed on naive CD4+ T cells from blood cultured with regulatory dendritic cells. This specimen's cell subset or site label, interpreted: CD45RA+ naive T cells. The rearranged segments are TRBV7-2 and TRBJ2-7, with TRBD2 as a weak D call on 5 bases. The sequence was collected from a human donor in good health. The CDR3 protein sequence reads: CASSLVRGSSYEQYF. The sequenced DNA: TGTGCCAGCAGCTTAGTCCGGGGATCCTCCTACGAGCAGTACTTC.